The source of this T cell receptor (beta chain) is a study of Ad26.COV2.S vaccination and SARS-CoV-2 variants. The overall study: Participant was drawn from the COV1001 Ad26.COV2.S trial arm. By the intramuscular route, Ad26.COV2.S was given once, or twice 56 days apart. Study-wide findings and caveats: Similar non-spike TCR breadth was seen in vaccine and placebo recipients. Marked by substantial breadth, spike-specific CD8+ and CD4+ T cell responses were reportedly seen after vaccination.

The sample holds one count of this clone. The antigen remains unidentified. Here immunoSEQ multiplex PCR was the method, and the copy in TCRdb shows in-frame clones only, minus some. This table holds a few hundred thousand clones, roughly 85% found once. Treatment indicated: some 19 received Ad26.COV2.S at low or high dose, single or two shots; five or six received placebo; per-sample allocation not given. Sampling happened 63 days after the first vaccine or placebo injection. CDR1 is LGHNA and CDR2 is YNFKEQ in the germline V gene. CDR3 size: 15 residues. Trimming stripped 0 bases from V and 4 bases from J, with 10 bases between.

The genes are TRBV4-2 and TRBJ2-1, with D unresolved. Here the sequenced sample was peripheral blood, taken in a trial of Ad26.COV2.S vaccine versus placebo. The TCR comes from a person aged 18-65 years who received the Ad26.COV2.S COVID-19 vaccine or a placebo. CDR3 sequence (DNA): TGTGCCAGCAGCCAAGAAGAGGCAACTTACAATGAGCAGTTCTTC. Translating gives CASSQEEATYNEQFF.